The present entry profiles one TCR beta chain with its context. Its specificity is not known. The sample comes from a study of cytomegalovirus exposure and HLA in healthy donors. Study-wide findings and caveats: Under in vitro conditions, a few CMV-associated chains were confirmed as specific for CMV antigens.

The CDR3 runs to 14 residues. Trimming took off 0 bases at V and 1 base at J, with 6 bases between the two ends. The germline V gene encodes CDR1 MNHNY and CDR2 SVGAGI (reference sequence). PCR employed 60 Vbeta and 13 Jbeta primers. Profiling relied on immunoSEQ multiplex PCR, and the TCRdb table lists in-frame clones only, not all of them. The sample has 100,000 to 150,000 clones; 73% are singletons. The sequenced material came from PBMCs. This chain joins TRBV6-6 and TRBJ2-5; D gene ambiguous. The sequence was obtained from a woman aged 40 to 50 in good health and CMV-seronegative. CDR3 amino acids: CASSYSSFQETQYF. Here the CDR3 DNA reads TGTGCCAGCAGTTACTCTAGCTTCCAAGAGACCCAGTACTTC.